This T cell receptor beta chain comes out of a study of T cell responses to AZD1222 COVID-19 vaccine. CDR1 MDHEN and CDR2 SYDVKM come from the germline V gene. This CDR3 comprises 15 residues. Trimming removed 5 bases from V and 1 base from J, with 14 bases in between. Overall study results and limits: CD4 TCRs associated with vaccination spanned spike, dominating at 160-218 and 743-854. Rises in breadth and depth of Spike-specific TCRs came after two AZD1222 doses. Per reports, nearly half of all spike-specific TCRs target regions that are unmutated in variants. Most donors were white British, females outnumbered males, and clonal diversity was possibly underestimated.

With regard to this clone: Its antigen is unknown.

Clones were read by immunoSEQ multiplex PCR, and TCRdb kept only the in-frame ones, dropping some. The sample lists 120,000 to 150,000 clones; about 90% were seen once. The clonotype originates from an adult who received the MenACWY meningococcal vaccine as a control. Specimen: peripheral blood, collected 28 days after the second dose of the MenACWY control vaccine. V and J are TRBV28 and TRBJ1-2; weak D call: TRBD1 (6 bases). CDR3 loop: CASSTGGQGNYGYTF. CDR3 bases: TGTGCCAGCAGTACGGGGGGGCAGGGTAACTATGGCTACACCTTC.